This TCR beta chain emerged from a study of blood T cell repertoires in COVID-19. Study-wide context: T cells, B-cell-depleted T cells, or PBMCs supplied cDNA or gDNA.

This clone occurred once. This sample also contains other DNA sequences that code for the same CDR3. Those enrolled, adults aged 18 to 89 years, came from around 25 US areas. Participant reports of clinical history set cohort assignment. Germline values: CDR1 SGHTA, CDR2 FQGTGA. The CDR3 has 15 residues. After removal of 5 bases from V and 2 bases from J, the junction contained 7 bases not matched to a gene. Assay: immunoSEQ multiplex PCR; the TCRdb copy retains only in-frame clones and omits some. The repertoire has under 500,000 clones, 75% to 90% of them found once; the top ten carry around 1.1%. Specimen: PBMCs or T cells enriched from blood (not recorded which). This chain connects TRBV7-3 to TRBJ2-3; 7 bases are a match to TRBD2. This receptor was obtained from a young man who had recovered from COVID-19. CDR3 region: CASSPGGGPTDTQYF. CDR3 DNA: TGTGCCAGCAGCCCGGGAGGAGGCCCCACAGATACGCAGTATTTT.